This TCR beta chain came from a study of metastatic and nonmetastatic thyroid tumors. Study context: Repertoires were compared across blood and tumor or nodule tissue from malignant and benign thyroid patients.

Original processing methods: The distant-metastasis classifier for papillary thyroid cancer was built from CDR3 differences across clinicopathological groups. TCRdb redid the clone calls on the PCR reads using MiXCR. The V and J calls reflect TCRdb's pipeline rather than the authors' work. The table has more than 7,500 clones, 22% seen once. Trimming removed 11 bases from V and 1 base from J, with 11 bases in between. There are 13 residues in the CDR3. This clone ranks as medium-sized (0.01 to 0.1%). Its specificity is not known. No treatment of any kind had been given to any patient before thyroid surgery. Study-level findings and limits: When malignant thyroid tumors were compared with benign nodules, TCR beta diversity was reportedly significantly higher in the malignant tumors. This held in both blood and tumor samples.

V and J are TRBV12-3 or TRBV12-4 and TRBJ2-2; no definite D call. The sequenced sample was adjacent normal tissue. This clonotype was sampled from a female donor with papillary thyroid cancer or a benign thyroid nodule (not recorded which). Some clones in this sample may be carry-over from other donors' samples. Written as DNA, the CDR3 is TGTGCCCTGGGCTACCTGAACACCGGGGAGCTGTTTTTT. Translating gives CALGYLNTGELFF.